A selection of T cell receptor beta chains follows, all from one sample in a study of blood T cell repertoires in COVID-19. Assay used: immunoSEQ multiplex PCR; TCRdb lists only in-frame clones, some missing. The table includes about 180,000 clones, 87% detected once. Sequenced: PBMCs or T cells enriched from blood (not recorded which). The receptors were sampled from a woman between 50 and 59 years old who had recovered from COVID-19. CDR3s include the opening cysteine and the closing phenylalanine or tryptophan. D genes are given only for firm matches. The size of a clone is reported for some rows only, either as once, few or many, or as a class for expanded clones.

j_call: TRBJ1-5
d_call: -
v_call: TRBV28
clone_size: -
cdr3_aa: CASSARSLANHQPQHF
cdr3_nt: TGTGCCAGCAGTGCCCGGTCATTAGCTAATCATCAGCCCCAGCATTTT

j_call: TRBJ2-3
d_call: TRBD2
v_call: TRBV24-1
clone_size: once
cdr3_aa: CATSTRLAGGYADTQYF
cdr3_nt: TGTGCCACCAGTACCCGACTAGCGGGAGGGTACGCGGATACGCAGTATTTT

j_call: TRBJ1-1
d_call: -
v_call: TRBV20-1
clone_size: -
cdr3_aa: CSARDNEAFF
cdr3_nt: TGCAGTGCTAGGGACAATGAAGCTTTCTTT

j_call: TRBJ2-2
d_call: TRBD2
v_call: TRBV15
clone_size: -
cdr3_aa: CATSGPGLAELNTGELFF
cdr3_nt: TGTGCCACCAGCGGCCCGGGACTAGCGGAGTTGAACACCGGGGAGCTGTTTTTT

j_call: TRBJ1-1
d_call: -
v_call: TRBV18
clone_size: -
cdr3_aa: CASSPTQYGDEAFF
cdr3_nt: TGTGCCAGCTCACCCACTCAGTACGGAGATGAAGCTTTCTTT

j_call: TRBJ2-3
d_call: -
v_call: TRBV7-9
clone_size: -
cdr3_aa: CASSVGGKGADTQYF
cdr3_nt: TGTGCCAGCAGCGTGGGAGGGAAGGGGGCAGATACGCAGTATTTT

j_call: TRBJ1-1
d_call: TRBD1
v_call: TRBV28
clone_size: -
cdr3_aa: CASRGQGASAFF
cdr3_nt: TGTGCCAGCAGGGGACAGGGAGCATCGGCTTTCTTT

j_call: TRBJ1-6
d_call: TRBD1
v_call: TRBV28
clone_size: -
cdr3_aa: CASSWPGQGFLDNSPLHF
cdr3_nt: TGTGCCAGCAGTTGGCCGGGACAGGGGTTTTTAGATAATTCACCCCTCCACTTT

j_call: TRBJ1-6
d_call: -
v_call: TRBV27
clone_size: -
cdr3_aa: CASSPLGADSPLHF
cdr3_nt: TGTGCCAGCAGTCCCCTTGGGGCCGATTCACCCCTCCACTTT

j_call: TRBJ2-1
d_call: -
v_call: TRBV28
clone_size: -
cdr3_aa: CASSRSYNEQFF
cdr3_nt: TGTGCCAGCAGCCGGTCCTACAATGAGCAGTTCTTC

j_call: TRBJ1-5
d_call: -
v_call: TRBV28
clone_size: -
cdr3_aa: CASQTGPQPQHF
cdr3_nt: TGTGCCAGCCAAACAGGGCCTCAGCCCCAGCATTTT

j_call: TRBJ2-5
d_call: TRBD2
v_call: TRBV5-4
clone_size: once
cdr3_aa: CASSISGSSETQYF
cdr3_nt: TGTGCCAGCAGTATTAGCGGGAGTTCGGAGACCCAGTACTTC

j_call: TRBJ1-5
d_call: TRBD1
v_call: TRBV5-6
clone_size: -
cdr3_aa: CASSVTGGNQPQHF
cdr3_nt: TGTGCCAGCAGCGTAACAGGGGGGAATCAGCCCCAGCATTTT

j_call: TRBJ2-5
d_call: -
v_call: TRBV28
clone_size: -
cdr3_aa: CASSLRPTNQETQYF
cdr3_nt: TGTGCCAGCAGTTTACGACCGACTAACCAAGAGACCCAGTACTTC

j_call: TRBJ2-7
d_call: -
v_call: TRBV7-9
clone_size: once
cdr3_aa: CASSFGQLYEQYF
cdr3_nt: TGTGCCAGCAGCTTCGGACAGCTCTACGAGCAGTACTTC

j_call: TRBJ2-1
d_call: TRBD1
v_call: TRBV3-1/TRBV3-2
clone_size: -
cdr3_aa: CASSLAGTDYNEQFF
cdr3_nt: TGTGCCAGCAGCCTCGCCGGGACAGATTACAATGAGCAGTTCTTC

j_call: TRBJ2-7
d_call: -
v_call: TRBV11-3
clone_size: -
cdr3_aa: CASSLSSITYEQYF
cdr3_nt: TGTGCCAGCAGCTTAAGTAGTATTACCTACGAGCAGTACTTC

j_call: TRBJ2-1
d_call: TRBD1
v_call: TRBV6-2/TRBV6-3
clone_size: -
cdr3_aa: CASSYSKTGGNEQFF
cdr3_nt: TGTGCCAGCAGTTACTCGAAGACAGGGGGCAATGAGCAGTTCTTC

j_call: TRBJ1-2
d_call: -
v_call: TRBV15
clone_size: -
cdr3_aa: CATSTRGETSYGYTF
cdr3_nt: TGTGCCACCAGCACCCGGGGAGAAACCTCCTATGGCTACACCTTC

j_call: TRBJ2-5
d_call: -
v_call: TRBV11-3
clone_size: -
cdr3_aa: CASSQEGAQEETQYF
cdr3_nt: TGTGCCAGCAGCCAAGAAGGGGCACAGGAAGAGACCCAGTACTTC

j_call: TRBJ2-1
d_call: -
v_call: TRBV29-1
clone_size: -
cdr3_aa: CSVVSGLSYNEQFF
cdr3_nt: TGCAGCGTTGTCAGCGGCCTCTCCTACAATGAGCAGTTCTTC

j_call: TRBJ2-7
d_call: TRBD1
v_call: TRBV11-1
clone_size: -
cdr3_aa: CASSLAGGGYEQYF
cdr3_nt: TGTGCCAGCAGCTTAGCAGGGGGCGGCTACGAGCAGTACTTC

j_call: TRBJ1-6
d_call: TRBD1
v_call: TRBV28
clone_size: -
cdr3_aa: CASIARDRYNSPLHF
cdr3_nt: TGTGCCAGCATCGCCCGGGACAGATATAATTCACCCCTCCACTTT

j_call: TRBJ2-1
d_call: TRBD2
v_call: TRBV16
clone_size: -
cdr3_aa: CASSHPLAGVSHEQFF
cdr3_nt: TGTGCCAGCAGCCATCCGCTAGCGGGAGTAAGCCATGAGCAGTTCTTC

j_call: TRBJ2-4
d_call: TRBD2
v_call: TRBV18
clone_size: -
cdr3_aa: CASSPGLADSKNIQYF
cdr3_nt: TGTGCCAGCTCACCGGGACTAGCGGATTCCAAAAACATTCAGTACTTC

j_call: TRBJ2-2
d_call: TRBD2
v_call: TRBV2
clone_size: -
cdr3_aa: CASSDGVLAGVTGELFF
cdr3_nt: TGTGCCAGCAGTGATGGGGTACTAGCGGGAGTTACCGGGGAGCTGTTTTTT

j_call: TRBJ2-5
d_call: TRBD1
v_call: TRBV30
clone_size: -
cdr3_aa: CAWSVAGGIETQYF
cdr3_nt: TGTGCCTGGAGTGTCGCAGGGGGAATAGAGACCCAGTACTTC

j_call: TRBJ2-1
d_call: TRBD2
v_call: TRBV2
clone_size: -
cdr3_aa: CASSLTSVNEQFF
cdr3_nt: TGTGCCAGCAGCCTAACTAGCGTCAATGAGCAGTTCTTC

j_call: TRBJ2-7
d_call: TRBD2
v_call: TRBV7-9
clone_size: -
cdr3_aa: CASSLGTSVDVQYF
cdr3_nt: TGTGCCAGCAGCTTAGGGACTAGCGTGGATGTACAGTACTTC

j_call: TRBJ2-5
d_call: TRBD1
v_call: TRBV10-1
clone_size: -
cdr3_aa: CASSPDRVEETQYF
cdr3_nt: TGCGCCAGCAGCCCCGACAGGGTTGAAGAGACCCAGTACTTC

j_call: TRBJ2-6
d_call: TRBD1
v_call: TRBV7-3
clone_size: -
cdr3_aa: CASSPYPSTGSGANVLTF
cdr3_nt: TGTGCCAGCAGCCCTTATCCCTCGACAGGGTCTGGGGCCAACGTCCTGACTTTC

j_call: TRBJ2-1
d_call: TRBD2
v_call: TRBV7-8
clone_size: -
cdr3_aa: CASSLVVGRYNEQFF
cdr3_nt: TGTGCCAGCAGCTTAGTAGTCGGGAGGTACAATGAGCAGTTCTTC

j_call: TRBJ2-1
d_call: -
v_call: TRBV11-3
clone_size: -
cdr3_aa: CASSLESGPQFF
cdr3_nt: TGTGCCAGCAGCTTAGAAAGCGGGCCACAGTTCTTC

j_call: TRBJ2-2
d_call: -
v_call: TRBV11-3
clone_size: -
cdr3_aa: CASSLDTGTASNTGELFF
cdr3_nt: TGTGCCAGCAGCTTAGATACAGGAACGGCCTCGAACACCGGGGAGCTGTTTTTT

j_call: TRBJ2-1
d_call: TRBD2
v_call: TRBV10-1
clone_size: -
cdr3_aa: CASSRGVYNEQFF
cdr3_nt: TGCGCCAGCAGTCGGGGGGTTTACAATGAGCAGTTCTTC

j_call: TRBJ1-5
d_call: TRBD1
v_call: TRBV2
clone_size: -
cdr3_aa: CASSQPQGVLGGQPQHF
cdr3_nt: TGTGCCAGCAGCCAACCCCAGGGGGTTCTAGGTGGTCAGCCCCAGCATTTT

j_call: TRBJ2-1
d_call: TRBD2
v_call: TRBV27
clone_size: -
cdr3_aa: CASSAGLAAYNEQFF
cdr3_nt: TGTGCCAGCAGCGCGGGACTAGCTGCGTACAATGAGCAGTTCTTC

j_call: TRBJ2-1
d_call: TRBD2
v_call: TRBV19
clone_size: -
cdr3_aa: CASSIDVGTSESTEQFF
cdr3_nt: TGTGCCAGTAGTATAGATGTAGGGACTAGCGAAAGCACTGAGCAGTTCTTC

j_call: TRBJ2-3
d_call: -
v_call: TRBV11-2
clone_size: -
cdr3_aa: CASSLLSPEGTDTQYF
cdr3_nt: TGTGCCAGCAGCTTACTCTCGCCGGAGGGCACAGATACGCAGTATTTT

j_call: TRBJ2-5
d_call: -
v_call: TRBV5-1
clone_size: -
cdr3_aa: CASSLGSVYQETQYF
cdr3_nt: TGCGCCAGCAGCTTGGGGTCGGTGTACCAAGAGACCCAGTACTTC

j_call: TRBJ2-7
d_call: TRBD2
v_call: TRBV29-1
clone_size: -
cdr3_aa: CSVVGGAGVHEQYF
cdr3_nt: TGCAGCGTTGTCGGGGGGGCGGGAGTCCACGAGCAGTACTTC

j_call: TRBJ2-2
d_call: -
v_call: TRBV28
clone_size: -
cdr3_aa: CASSHGGSNTGELFF
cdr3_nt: TGTGCCAGCAGTCACGGCGGCTCGAACACCGGGGAGCTGTTTTTT